This TCR beta chain was sequenced for a study of blood T cell repertoires in COVID-19. Turning to the study itself: Acute and convalescent COVID-19 samples came from the United States, Italy and Spain. PBMCs, B-cell-depleted T cells, or T cells were the source of the cDNA or gDNA that made up the material.

CDR1 and CDR2 from the germline V gene are MNHNS and SASEGT. This CDR3 is built from 13 residues. V was clipped by 1 base and J by 5 bases; unmatched bases: 2. Original processing methods: By means of reference gene primer amplification, nucleated cell counts were estimated. TCRdb keeps only in-frame clones here, not all; method: immunoSEQ multiplex PCR. V, J and clone size are taken as reported in that table, and D and trimming were inferred from the DNA itself. The table records approximately 70,000 clones, around 79% of them present only once. V is TRBV6-1 and J is TRBJ2-7; 7 positions agree with TRBD1. This sequence was found in a man aged 55 to 70 with active or convalescent COVID-19. The specimen was peripheral blood. The CDR3 DNA reads as TGTGCCAGCAGTGAAGACAGGGGAGACGAGCAGTACTTC. As protein: CASSEDRGDEQYF.